This TCR beta chain stems from a study of identical twins. The CDR3 covers 16 residues. Points from the study as a whole: For cord blood, abundant beta clonotypes had fewer insertions, unlike memory repertoires, which showed none. Invariant T cells like MAIT and iNKT could partly confound the zero-insertion analyses.

One entry per CDR3 protein results from TCRdb running MiXCR on the 5' RACE reads. The table records 310,000 or so distinct CDR3 sequences, about 8.9% of them present only once. As for this clonotype: Antigen: not known. One junction end does not reproduce the germline sequence, and a read error may be involved.

There were only healthy Caucasians among the donors. These data were also filed under a second study, of yellow fever vaccine responses in identical twins. That study reports: Convergence reportedly seemed to mark part of the twins' vaccine T cell response, with personalization marking the rest.

This clonotype was sampled from a woman between 18 and 29 years old in good health. The gene calls are TRBV5-3 and TRBJ2-1; a weak D match, TRBD2 (6 bases). TRBV5-3 carries the ORF label, with uncertain function. The specimen was memory (CD45RO+) T cells sorted from blood. DNA for the CDR3: TGTGCCAGGAGCTCCAGGTTAGCGGAGCCCTACAATGAGCAGTTCTTC. Protein sequence: CARSSRLAEPYNEQFF.